The T cell receptor (beta chain) described here comes from a study of cytomegalovirus exposure and HLA in healthy donors. The PCR contained 60 Vbeta and 13 Jbeta primers. TCRdb keeps only in-frame clones here, not all; method: immunoSEQ multiplex PCR. The sample lists about 140,000 clones, 70% to 85% seen once, with 1.4% in the top ten. The junction had 9 bases not matched to a gene; V was cut back by 1 base and J by 8 bases. The CDR3 is 15 residues long. CDR1 is MNHEY and CDR2 is SMNVEV in the germline V gene (reference sequence). J is TRBJ1-2 and V is TRBV27; 8 positions agree with TRBD1. The clonotype comes from a man aged 25 to 40 in good health and CMV-seropositive. Input material: PBMCs. CDR3 residues: CASSLWGRGPRGYTF. CDR3 sequence (DNA): TGTGCCAGCAGTTTATGGGGCAGGGGGCCTCGAGGCTACACCTTC.